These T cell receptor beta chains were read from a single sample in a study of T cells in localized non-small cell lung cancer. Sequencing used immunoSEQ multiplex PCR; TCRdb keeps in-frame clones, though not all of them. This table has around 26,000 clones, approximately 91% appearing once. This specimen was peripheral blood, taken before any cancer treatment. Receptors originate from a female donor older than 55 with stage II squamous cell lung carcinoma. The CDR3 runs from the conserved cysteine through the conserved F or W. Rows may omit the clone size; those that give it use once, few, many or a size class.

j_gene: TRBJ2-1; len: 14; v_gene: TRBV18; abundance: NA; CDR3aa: CASSRDRLPNEQFF
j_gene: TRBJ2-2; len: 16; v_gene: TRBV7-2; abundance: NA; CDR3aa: CASSPQTGGAGGELFF
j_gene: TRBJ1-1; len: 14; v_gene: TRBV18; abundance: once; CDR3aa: CASSPVGGGTEAFF
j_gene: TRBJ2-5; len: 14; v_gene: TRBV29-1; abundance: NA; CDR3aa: CSVFPGTDKETQYF
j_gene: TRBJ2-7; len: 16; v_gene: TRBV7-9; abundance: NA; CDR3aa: CASSLGGGSRLYEQYF
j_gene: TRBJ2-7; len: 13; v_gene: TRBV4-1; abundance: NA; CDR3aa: CASSRDEPYEQYF
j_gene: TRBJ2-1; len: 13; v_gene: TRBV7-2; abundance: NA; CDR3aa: CASSLGGFNEQFF
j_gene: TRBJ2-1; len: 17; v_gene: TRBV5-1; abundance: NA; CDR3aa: CASSLGFAGPRYNEQFF
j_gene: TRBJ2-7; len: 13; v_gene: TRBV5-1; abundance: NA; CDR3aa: CASSSRDTYEQYF
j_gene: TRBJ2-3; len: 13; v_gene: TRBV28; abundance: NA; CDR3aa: CASITGGTDTQYF
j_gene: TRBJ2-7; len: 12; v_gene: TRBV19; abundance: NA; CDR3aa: CASEYRGDEQYF
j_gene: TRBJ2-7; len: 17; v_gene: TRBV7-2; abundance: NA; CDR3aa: CASSLGLAGRVGYEQYF
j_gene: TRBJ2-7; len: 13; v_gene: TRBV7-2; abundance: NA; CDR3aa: CASRSPEVYEQYF
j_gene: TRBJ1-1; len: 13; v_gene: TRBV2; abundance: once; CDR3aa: CASSDRGRREAFF
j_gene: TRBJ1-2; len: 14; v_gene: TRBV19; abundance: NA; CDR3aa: CASSLNQGATGYTF
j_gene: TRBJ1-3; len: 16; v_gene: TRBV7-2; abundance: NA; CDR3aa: CASSSREGSSGNTIYF
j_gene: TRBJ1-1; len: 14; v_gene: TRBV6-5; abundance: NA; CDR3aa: CASSSGQGETEAFF
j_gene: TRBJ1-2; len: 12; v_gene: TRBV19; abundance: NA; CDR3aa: CAIGGGNYGYTF
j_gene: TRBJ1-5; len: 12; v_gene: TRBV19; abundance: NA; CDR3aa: CATHGSNQPQHF
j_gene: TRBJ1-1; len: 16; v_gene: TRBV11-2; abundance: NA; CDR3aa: CASSLGGTGVNTEAFF